This T cell receptor (beta chain) was found in a study of CD8+ T cells in alopecia areata (dated by TCRdb to about 2018). Regarding the study in general: The treated patients took part in an open-label pilot trial in which moderate-to-severe alopecia areata was treated with oral tofacitinib at 5 to 10 mg twice daily. Human TCRbeta sequencing covered scalp tissue and sorted CD4+ and CD8+ peripheral blood T cells from patchy and totalis/universalis alopecia areata patients and healthy controls. Scalp clonality was compared across normal scalp (n=4), patchy alopecia areata scalp (n=8), and alopecia totalis/universalis scalp (n=8). High-throughput TCRbeta sequencing was used to examine T cell clonal expansion in alopecia areata in both the C3H/HeJ mouse model and human patients. Patients received tofacitinib for 6 to 18 months and were then followed off drug for 6 months to check for delayed response and recurrence. Amplification of TCRbeta CDR3 regions was done by immunoSEQ multiplex PCR using 35 Vbeta forward primers and 13 Jbeta reverse primers. Patients on tofacitinib were biopsied at baseline and after 4 and 24 weeks of treatment, and several of the patients also had a later scalp biopsy. RNA was obtained with the PAXgene miRNA kit for fixed scalp, the miRNeasy kit for PBMCs, and the RNeasy kit for mouse skin. Disease severity in treated patients was measured with the SALT score, which quantifies the percentage of affected scalp surface area.

As concerns this clone: The clone's antigen remains unknown. Base qualities are missing; no much larger clone stands one base away.

Paper-wide results and their limitations: During tofacitinib treatment, many expanded lesional clones remained in scalp and blood, and this persistence may partly explain relapse after treatment is stopped. Unlike mouse skin, where gammadelta T cells dominate, normal human skin contains resident alphabeta T cells that get sequenced too, which complicates analysis of the scalp TCR repertoire. Higher clonality and more expanded CD8+ clones were observed in lesional scalp than in normal scalp, particularly in alopecia totalis/universalis, a finding suggestive of antigenic drive. Tofacitinib significantly decreased scalp clonality and the number of expanded CD8+ clones among the top 100 scalp clones. Because the treated cohort was small and had just a single nonresponder, larger studies are needed to establish links between baseline CD8+ expansion and response. Shared TCR sequences between patients were less evident than in mice, which may be partly attributable to HLA diversity in the patient population.

The time point label on this specimen signifies: roughly 26 weeks on oral tofacitinib. The treatment or condition label for this specimen denotes: oral pan-JAK inhibitor, 5-10 mg twice daily. Peripheral blood and lesional scalp punch biopsies were obtained from patients with alopecia areata. PBMCs were isolated by density centrifugation and stained for CD3, CD4 and CD8, and CD4+ and CD8+ T cells were sorted on a FACSAria. V loses 1 base of germline sequence and J loses 4 bases, and the interval between the two ends is 12 bases. For CDR1 and CDR2, the germline V gene lists SGHVS and FNYEAQ. The CDR3 contains 15 residues, cysteine and phenylalanine counted. Kept here is only the CDR3 DNA, which spans 45 bases and is read in frame from base 1. Library construction relied on the immunoSEQ multiplex PCR assay. For TCR sequencing, RNA was extracted from every sample and reverse transcribed into cDNA to serve as template. SuperScript III was used for first-strand cDNA synthesis, primed with a 2:1 mix of oligo-dT and random hexamers. Amplification bias was assessed with a synthetic immune receptor repertoire, and residual bias was removed computationally. In the original analysis: Raw reads were preprocessed to remove errors, and CDR3 was defined according to IMGT conventions as the region from the conserved cysteine to phenylalanine. To get clonality, Shannon entropy was normalized by log2 of the number of productive unique TCRs and the result was subtracted from 1. CD4 or CD8 identity of scalp clones was inferred by cross-referencing scalp TCRbeta sequences with sorted blood CD4 and CD8 repertoires. TCRdb stores this immuneACCESS table with in-frame sequences only. Part of the clones is absent; in the studies checked, under half of the shortfall reflects unresolved V genes, and no reason is known for the rest. V and J calls and clone size are those listed in that table; D and trimming were worked out from the DNA. The sample table shows roughly 110,000 clones, and 65% to 85% are seen once. The ten largest make up around a quarter of the sample.

Sample: CD8+ T cells sorted from blood, taken at week 24, from a patient treated with tofacitinib. This clonotype was obtained from a human donor with alopecia areata. The chain employs TRBV7-6 and TRBJ2-3, with TRBD2 tentatively as D gene (6 bases match). The bases are TGTGCCAGCAGCTTAGGTGACAGCGGGCCAGATACGCAGTATTTT. Its protein is CASSLGDSGPDTQYF.